The 23 T cell receptor beta chains below come from one sample, sequenced in a study of T cell repertoires in cytomegalovirus infection. MiXCR was run by TCRdb on the reads, yielding one entry per CDR3 protein. The table records around 170,000 distinct CDR3 sequences, 17% of them present only once. Specimen: CD8+ T cells from PBMCs. The receptors were sampled from a human donor in good health (CMV status not recorded). Some clones in this sample may be carry-over from other donors' samples.

In its sample, this clonotype was seen many times. The V call is TRBV6-1, the J call TRBJ1-1; the D gene is possibly TRBD1 (5 bases). The CDR3 sequence is 14 residues long. Trimming removed 8 bases at V and 4 bases at J, with 17 bases between. Germline V gene lookup returns CDR1 MNHNS and CDR2 SASEGT. CDR3 coding DNA: TGTGCCAGCGAAAAAGAGACAGAGAGCACTGAAGCTTTCTTT. It encodes CASEKETESTEAFF.

The V gene is TRBV2, the J gene TRBJ2-4; D is unclear. Germline CDR1 SNHLY, CDR2 FYNNEI. This CDR3 has 14 residues. Deletions cut 8 bases from V and 5 bases from J, with 16 bases between. CDR3 sequence: CASSSLGSENIQYF. Written as DNA, the CDR3 is TGTGCCAGCTCCAGTTTGGGCTCTGAAAACATTCAGTACTTC.

V and J are TRBV4-1 and TRBJ1-5; no definite D call. Trimming took 0 bases from V and 5 from J, leaving 14 bases between them. Germline CDR1 MGHRA, CDR2 YSYEKL. This CDR3 has 16 amino acids. CDR3 sequence: CASSQEASSVDQPQHF. The CDR3 region has the DNA TGCGCCAGCAGCCAAGAGGCCAGTTCCGTTGATCAGCCCCAGCATTTT.

The CDR3 is CASSRGPAYEQYF. The CDR3 DNA follows: TGTGCCAGCAGCCGTGGACCCGCCTACGAGCAGTACTTC. The chain employs TRBV11-2 and TRBJ2-7, with D uncertain. CDR1 is SGHAT, CDR2 FQNNGV, per germline. This CDR3 contains 13 residues. Deletions cut 5 bases from V and 2 bases from J, with 10 bases between.

The chain employs TRBV28 and TRBJ2-1; the match to TRBD1 covers 7 bases. The CDR3 is 17 amino acids. In germline, CDR1 is MDHEN, CDR2 SYDVKM. V gave up 3 bases and J gave up 3 bases; unmatched junction bases: 11. Here the CDR3 reads CASSFEGAGVLYNEQFF. In DNA, the CDR3 is TGTGCCAGCAGTTTTGAGGGGGCTGGAGTACTCTACAATGAGCAGTTCTTC.

The chain carries TRBV7-6 and TRBJ2-2, with D unresolved. Germline V lookup: CDR1 SGHVS, CDR2 FNYEAQ. The CDR3 is made up of 16 amino acids. V was clipped by 2 bases and J by 0 bases, with 10 bases between them. The CDR3 nucleotides are TGTGCCAGCAGCTTATCAGTCCAAGCGAACACCGGGGAGCTGTTTTTT. It encodes CASSLSVQANTGELFF.

The sample holds a few counts of this clonotype. The genes are TRBV28 and TRBJ2-7; D may be TRBD2 (5 bases). The CDR3 loop spans 13 amino acids. V was cut by 8 bases and J by 2 bases, with 13 bases left in between. Germline lookup yields CDR1 MDHEN and CDR2 SYDVKM. The CDR3 spells CASQLDGAYEQYF. For the CDR3, the DNA is TGTGCCAGCCAACTCGACGGGGCCTACGAGCAGTACTTC.

The rearrangement links TRBV20-1 to TRBJ2-7; D is unclear. CDR1 and CDR2 (germline): DFQATT, SNEGSKA (reference sequence). This CDR3 has 14 residues. V was trimmed by 0 bases and J by 2 bases, leaving 11 bases between them. CDR3 amino acids: CSARDWNHTYEQYF. CDR3 nucleotide sequence: TGCAGTGCTAGAGATTGGAACCATACCTACGAGCAGTACTTC.

This clonotype has more than one count but fewer than ten. The rearrangement uses TRBV4-3 and TRBJ2-5; possibly TRBD1 or TRBD2 for D (6 bases each). The CDR3 runs 14 residues. V lost 1 base and J lost 6, with 12 bases in between. The germline V gene encodes CDR1 LGHNA and CDR2 YSLEER. CDR3 coding DNA: TGCGCCAGCAGCCAAGGTCTTGGGGGGCAGACCCAGTACTTC. As protein: CASSQGLGGQTQYF.

This clonotype was observed a few times. J is TRBJ1-2 and V is TRBV29-1; 11 bases are a match to TRBD1. The length of the CDR3 is 15 residues. V gave up 3 bases and J gave up 2 bases; unmatched junction bases: 5. The germline CDR1 and CDR2 sequences are SQVTM and ANQGSEA. The CDR3 spells CSVDLGTGGNYGYTF. The CDR3 DNA follows: TGCAGCGTTGATTTAGGGACAGGGGGAAACTATGGCTACACCTTC.

The chain links TRBV6-2 or TRBV6-3 to TRBJ2-3; D ambiguous. The CDR3 is made up of 16 amino acids. Looked up from germline, CDR1 is MNHEY and CDR2 is SVGEGT. Trimming removed 3 bases at V and 0 bases at J, with 13 bases between. CDR3 DNA: TGTGCCAGCAGTTATTATCGCACCCAAAGCACAGATACGCAGTATTTT. It is translated as CASSYYRTQSTDTQYF.

This clonotype was counted only a few times. The genes are TRBV28 and TRBJ2-7; D is undetermined. Trimming stripped 2 bases from V and 8 bases from J, with 13 bases between. CDR3 length equals 13 residues. Germline loops: CDR1 MDHEN, CDR2 SYDVKM. The CDR3 DNA reads as TGTGCCAGCAGTTTAGGCTATAGCTCACAGCAGTACTTC. This sequence encodes CASSLGYSSQQYF.

This clonotype was recorded a few times. The gene calls are TRBV19 and TRBJ1-5, with D hard to call. Trimming cost V 4 bases and J 3 bases, with 1 base left between them. This CDR3 is built from 11 residues. Germline CDR1 reads LNHDA; CDR2 reads SQIVND (reference sequence). The CDR3 region is CASSNNQPQHF. The CDR3, as DNA: TGTGCCAGTAGTAACAATCAGCCCCAGCATTTT.

This clonotype was counted a few times. The chain carries TRBV28 and TRBJ2-7; TRBD2 might be the D (5 bases). Germline V lookup: CDR1 MDHEN, CDR2 SYDVKM. Trimming took off 6 bases at V and 3 bases at J, with 12 bases between the two ends. This CDR3 is built from 13 residues. The CDR3 here is CASSTTGNYEQYF. The DNA for the CDR3 is TGTGCCAGCAGCACGACGGGGAACTACGAGCAGTACTTC.

This clonotype has only a few counts. V usage is TRBV7-2 and J usage is TRBJ1-2, with D hard to call. V lost 2 bases, J lost 8 bases, and 12 bases lay in between. The germline V gene encodes CDR1 SGHTA and CDR2 FQGNSA. The CDR3 extends over 13 amino acids. CDR3 region: CASSLLSTAGYTF. For the CDR3, the DNA is TGTGCCAGCAGCTTATTGTCTACTGCGGGCTACACCTTC.

In this sample, this clonotype turned up a few times. This chain connects TRBV7-2 to TRBJ2-7; D remains ambiguous. The ends were cut back, 4 bases at V and 2 bases at J, with 15 bases in the middle. Germline CDR1 and CDR2: SGHTA and FQGNSA. The CDR3 is 15 residues long. CDR3 region: CASSSRLYRPYEQYF. In DNA, the CDR3 is TGTGCCAGCAGCTCCAGACTCTACCGGCCCTACGAGCAGTACTTC.

This clonotype was counted once. A much larger clone is a single base away; this may be a read error. V usage is TRBV28 and J usage is TRBJ2-5; D is undetermined. The CDR3 extends over 15 amino acids. Trimming removed 6 bases from V and 0 bases from J, with 14 bases in between. CDR1 is MDHEN, CDR2 SYDVKM, per germline. This CDR3 is CASSRSLSNQETQYF. The CDR3 region has the DNA TGTGCCAGCAGCCGATCCCTATCGAACCAAGAGACCCAGTACTTC.

The table lists this clonotype with a few counts. V and J are TRBV15 and TRBJ2-5, with a tentative D call TRBD2 (6 bases). Trimming pared 5 bases from V and 2 bases from J, leaving 15 bases between. CDR3 length equals 15 residues. Per the germline V gene, CDR1 is LNHNV and CDR2 is YYDKDF (reference sequence). This CDR3 is CATSPKKGTQETQYF. CDR3 coding DNA: TGTGCCACCAGCCCTAAGAAAGGGACTCAAGAGACCCAGTACTTC.

Only a few counts were recorded for this clonotype. The V gene is TRBV6-2 or TRBV6-3, the J gene TRBJ2-7; the D gene could be TRBD1 or TRBD2 (5 bases each). Germline loops: CDR1 MNHEY, CDR2 SVGEGT. Trimming shortened V by 4 bases and J by 2 bases, and 9 bases separated the two germline ends. This CDR3 region has 13 residues. In nucleotides, the CDR3 is TGTGCCAGCAGTTGGGGGTCCCCCTACGAGCAGTACTTC. Protein: CASSWGSPYEQYF.

There are a few counts of this clonotype. V and J are TRBV7-6 and TRBJ2-2, with D tentatively TRBD2 (7 bases). Germline V lookup: CDR1 SGHVS, CDR2 FNYEAQ. The V end lost 1 base, the J end lost 7 bases, and 13 bases lay between the germline ends. The CDR3 loop spans 15 amino acids. The CDR3 DNA sequence: TGTGCCAGCAGCTTAGGTCGGGGGGCGATCGGGGAGCTGTTTTTT. Amino acids: CASSLGRGAIGELFF.

The V gene is TRBV5-5, the J gene TRBJ2-7, with TRBD2 as a possible D gene (5 bases). This CDR3 spans 15 amino acids. From germline, CDR1 is SGHKS and CDR2 YYEKEE (reference sequence). Trimming pared 1 base from V and 2 bases from J, leaving 13 bases between. The CDR3 spells CASSLFIFGTYEQYF. For the CDR3, the DNA is TGTGCCAGCAGCTTGTTTATATTCGGGACCTACGAGCAGTACTTC.

V usage is TRBV6-2 or TRBV6-3 and J usage is TRBJ2-7; 10 bases fit TRBD1. This CDR3 comprises 15 residues. V gave up 4 bases and J gave up 3 bases; unmatched junction bases: 6. CDR1 is MNHEY, CDR2 SVGEGT, per germline. The CDR3 loop reads CASSSGTGDHYEQYF. CDR3 nucleotides: TGTGCCAGCAGTTCCGGGACAGGGGATCACTACGAGCAGTACTTC.

This sequence joins TRBV12-3 or TRBV12-4 and TRBJ1-6; no firm D call. This CDR3 contains 13 residues. With 4 bases removed from V and 7 bases from J, the gap between germline ends came to 8 bases. The CDR3 here is CASSSSENSPLHF. CDR3 in DNA: TGTGCCAGCAGTTCGTCGGAGAATTCACCCCTCCACTTT.